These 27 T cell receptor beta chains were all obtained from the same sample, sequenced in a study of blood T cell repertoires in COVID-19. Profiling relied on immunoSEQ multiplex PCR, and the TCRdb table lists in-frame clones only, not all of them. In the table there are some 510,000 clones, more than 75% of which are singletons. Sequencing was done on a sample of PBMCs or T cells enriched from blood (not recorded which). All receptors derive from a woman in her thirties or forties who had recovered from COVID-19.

CDR3 sequence (DNA): TGTGCCAGCAGCTTATACTCTCCCGGCACTGAAGCTTTCTTT. This sequence encodes CASSLYSPGTEAFF. J is TRBJ1-1 and V is TRBV7-2; D not resolved. Germline CDR1 reads SGHTA; CDR2 reads FQGNSA. The V end was cut by 2 bases, the J end by 4 bases, with 11 bases between. The length of the CDR3 is 14 residues.

Here the CDR3 reads CASSQHRDRNYGYTF. For the CDR3, the DNA is TGCGCCAGCAGCCAGCACCGGGACAGGAACTATGGCTACACCTTC. This chain connects TRBV4-1 to TRBJ1-2; 8 bases agree with TRBD1. This CDR3 has 15 amino acids. V shed 3 bases and J 2 bases; nucleotides not matched to a gene: 5. Germline V gene sequence: CDR1 MGHRA, CDR2 YSYEKL.

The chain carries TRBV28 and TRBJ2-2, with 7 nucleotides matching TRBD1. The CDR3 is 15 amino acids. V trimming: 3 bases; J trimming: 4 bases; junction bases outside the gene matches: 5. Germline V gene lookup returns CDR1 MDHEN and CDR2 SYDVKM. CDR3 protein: CASSLRGPGTGELFF. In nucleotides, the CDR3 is TGTGCCAGCAGTTTGAGGGGGCCGGGCACCGGGGAGCTGTTTTTT.

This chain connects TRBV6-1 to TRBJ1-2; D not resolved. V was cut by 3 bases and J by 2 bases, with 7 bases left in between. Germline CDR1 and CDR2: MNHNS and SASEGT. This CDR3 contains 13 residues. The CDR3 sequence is CASSDSFNYGYTF. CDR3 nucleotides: TGTGCCAGCAGTGACAGTTTCAACTATGGCTACACCTTC.

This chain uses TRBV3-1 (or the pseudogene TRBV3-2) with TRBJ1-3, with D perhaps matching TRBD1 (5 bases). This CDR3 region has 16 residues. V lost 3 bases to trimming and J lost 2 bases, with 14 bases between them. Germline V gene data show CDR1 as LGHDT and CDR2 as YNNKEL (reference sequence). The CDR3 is CASSHAGRMTGNTIYF. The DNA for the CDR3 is TGTGCCAGCAGCCATGCAGGGAGGATGACTGGAAACACCATATATTTT.

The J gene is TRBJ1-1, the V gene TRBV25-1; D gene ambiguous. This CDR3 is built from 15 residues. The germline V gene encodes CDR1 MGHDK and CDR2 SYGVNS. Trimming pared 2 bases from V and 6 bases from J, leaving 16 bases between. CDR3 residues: CASSEETGRWAEAFF. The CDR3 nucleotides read TGTGCCAGCAGTGAAGAGACCGGGAGGTGGGCTGAAGCTTTCTTT.

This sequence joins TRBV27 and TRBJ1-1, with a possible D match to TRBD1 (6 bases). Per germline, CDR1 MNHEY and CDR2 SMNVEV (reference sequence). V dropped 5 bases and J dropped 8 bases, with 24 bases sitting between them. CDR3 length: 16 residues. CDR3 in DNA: TGTGCCAGCAGTCCATACGGACAGTCGAGGTCGCGGGAAGCTTTCTTT. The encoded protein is CASSPYGQSRSREAFF.

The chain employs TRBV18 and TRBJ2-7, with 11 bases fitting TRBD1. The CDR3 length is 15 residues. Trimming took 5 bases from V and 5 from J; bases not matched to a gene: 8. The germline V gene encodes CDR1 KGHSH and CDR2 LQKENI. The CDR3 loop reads CASSAGTGGLHEQYF. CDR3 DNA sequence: TGTGCCAGCTCAGCAGGGACAGGGGGTTTGCACGAGCAGTACTTC. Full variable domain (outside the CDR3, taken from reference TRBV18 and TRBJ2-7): NAGVMQNPRHLVRRRGQEARLRCSPMKGHSHVYWYRQLPEEGLKFMVYLQKENIIDESGMPKERFSAEFPKEGPSILRIQQVVRGDSAAYFCASSAGTGGLHEQYFGPGTRLTVT.

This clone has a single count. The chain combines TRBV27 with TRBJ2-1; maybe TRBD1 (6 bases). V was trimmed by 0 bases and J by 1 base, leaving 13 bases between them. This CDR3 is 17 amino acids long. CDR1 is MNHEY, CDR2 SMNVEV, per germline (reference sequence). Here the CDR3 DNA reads TGTGCCAGCAGTTTATCGGGGGCTGGACTTTCCTACAATGAGCAGTTCTTC. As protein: CASSLSGAGLSYNEQFF.

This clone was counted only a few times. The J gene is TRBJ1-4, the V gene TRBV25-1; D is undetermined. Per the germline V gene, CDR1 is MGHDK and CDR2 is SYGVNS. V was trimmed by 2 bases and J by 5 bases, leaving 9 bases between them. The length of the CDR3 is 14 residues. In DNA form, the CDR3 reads TGTGCCAGCAGTGAAACGGGTCGCAATGAAAAACTGTTTTTT. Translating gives CASSETGRNEKLFF.

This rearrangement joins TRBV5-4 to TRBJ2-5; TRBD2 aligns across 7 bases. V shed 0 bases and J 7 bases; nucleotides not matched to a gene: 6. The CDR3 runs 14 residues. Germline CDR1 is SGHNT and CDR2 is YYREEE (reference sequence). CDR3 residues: CASSLAGLVGTQYF. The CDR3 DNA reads TGTGCCAGCAGCTTGGCCGGACTAGTCGGGACCCAGTACTTC. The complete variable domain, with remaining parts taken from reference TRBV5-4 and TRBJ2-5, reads ETGVTQSPTHLIKTRGQQVTLRCSSQSGHNTVSWYQQALGQGPQFIFQYYREEENGRGNFPPRFSGLQFPNYSSELNVNALELDDSALYLCASSLAGLVGTQYFGPGTRLLVL.

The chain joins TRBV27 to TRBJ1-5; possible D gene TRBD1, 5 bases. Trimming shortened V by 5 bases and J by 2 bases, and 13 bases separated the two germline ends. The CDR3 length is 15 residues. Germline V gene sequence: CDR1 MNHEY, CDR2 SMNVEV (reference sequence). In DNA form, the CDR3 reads TGTGCCAGCAGTCAGTCAGGGTTTGGCAATCAGCCCCAGCATTTT. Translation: CASSQSGFGNQPQHF.

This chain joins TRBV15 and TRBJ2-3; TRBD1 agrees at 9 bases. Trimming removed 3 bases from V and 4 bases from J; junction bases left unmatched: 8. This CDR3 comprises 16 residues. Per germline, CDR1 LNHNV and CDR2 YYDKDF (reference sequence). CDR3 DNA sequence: TGTGCCACCAGCAGGACCGGACAGGGGATCGCAGATACGCAGTATTTT. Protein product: CATSRTGQGIADTQYF.

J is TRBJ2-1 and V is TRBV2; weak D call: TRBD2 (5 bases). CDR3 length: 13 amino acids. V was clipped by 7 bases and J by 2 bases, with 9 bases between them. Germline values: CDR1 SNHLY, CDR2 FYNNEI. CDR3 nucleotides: TGTGCCAGCAAGGAGCGGACCTACAATGAGCAGTTCTTC. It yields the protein CASKERTYNEQFF.

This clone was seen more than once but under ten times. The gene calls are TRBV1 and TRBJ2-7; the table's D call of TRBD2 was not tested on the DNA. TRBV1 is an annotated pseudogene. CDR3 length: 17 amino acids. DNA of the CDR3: TGCACCAGCAGCCAAGATTCGTCTAGGCGGGGCTCCTACGAGCAGTACTTC. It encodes CTSSQDSSRRGSYEQYF.

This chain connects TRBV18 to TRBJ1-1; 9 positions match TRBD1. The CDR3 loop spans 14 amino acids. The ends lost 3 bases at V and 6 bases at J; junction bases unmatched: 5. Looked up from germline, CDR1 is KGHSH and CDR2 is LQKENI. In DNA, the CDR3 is TGTGCCAGCTCACCCAACAGGGGGCGCGCTGAAGCTTTCTTT. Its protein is CASSPNRGRAEAFF. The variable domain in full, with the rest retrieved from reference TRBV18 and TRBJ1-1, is NAGVMQNPRHLVRRRGQEARLRCSPMKGHSHVYWYRQLPEEGLKFMVYLQKENIIDESGMPKERFSAEFPKEGPSILRIQQVVRGDSAAYFCASSPNRGRAEAFFGQGTRLTVV.

CDR3 coding DNA: TGTGCCAGCAGCCAGCCTAGCGGGATCTACGAGCAGTACTTC. Its translation is CASSQPSGIYEQYF. This rearrangement joins TRBV4-2 to TRBJ2-7, with 9 bases aligning to TRBD2. From germline, CDR1 is LGHNA and CDR2 YNFKEQ. CDR3 length: 14 amino acids. Trimming removed 3 bases from V and 3 bases from J; junction bases left unmatched: 3.

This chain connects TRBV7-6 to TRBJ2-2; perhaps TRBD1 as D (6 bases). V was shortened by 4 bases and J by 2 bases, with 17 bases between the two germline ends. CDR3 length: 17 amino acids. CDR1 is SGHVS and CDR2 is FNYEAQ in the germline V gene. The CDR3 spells CASSYYRELLNTGELFF. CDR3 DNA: TGTGCCAGCAGCTATTACAGGGAACTATTAAACACCGGGGAGCTGTTTTTT.

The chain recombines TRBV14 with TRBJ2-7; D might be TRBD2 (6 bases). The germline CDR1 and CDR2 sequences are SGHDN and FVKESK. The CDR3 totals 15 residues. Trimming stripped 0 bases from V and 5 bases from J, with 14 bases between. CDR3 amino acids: CASSQEPRPGDEQYF. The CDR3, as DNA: TGTGCCAGCAGCCAAGAGCCCAGACCGGGAGACGAGCAGTACTTC.

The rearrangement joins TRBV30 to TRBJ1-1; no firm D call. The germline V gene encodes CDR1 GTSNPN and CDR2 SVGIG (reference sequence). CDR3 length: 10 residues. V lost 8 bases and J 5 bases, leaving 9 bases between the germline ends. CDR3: CAGRGTEAFF. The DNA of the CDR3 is TGTGCCGGTCGAGGGACTGAAGCTTTCTTT.

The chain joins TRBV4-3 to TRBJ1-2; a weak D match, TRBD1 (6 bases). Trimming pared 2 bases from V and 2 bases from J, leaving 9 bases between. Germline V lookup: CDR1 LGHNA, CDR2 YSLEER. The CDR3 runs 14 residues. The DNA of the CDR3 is TGCGCCAGCAGCCAACTAGACAGGAACTATGGCTACACCTTC. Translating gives CASSQLDRNYGYTF.

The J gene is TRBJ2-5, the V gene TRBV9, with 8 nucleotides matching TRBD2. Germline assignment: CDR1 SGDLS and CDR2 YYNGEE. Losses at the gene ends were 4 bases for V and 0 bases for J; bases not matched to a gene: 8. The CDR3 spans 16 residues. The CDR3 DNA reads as TGTGCCAGCAGCCCAGGCGGTAGCGGGGACCAAGAGACCCAGTACTTC. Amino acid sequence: CASSPGGSGDQETQYF.

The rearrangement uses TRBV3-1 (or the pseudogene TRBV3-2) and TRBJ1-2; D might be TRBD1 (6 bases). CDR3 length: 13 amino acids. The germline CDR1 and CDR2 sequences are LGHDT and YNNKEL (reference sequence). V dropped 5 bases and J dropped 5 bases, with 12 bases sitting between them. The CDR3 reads CASSSDRVYGYTF. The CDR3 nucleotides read TGTGCCAGCAGCTCGGACAGAGTTTATGGCTACACCTTC.

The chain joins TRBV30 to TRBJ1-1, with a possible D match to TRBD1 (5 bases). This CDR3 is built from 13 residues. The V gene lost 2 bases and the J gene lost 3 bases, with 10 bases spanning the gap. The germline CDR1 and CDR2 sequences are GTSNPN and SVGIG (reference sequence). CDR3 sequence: CAWSSDTDTEAFF. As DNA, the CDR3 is TGTGCCTGGAGTTCGGACACGGACACTGAAGCTTTCTTT.

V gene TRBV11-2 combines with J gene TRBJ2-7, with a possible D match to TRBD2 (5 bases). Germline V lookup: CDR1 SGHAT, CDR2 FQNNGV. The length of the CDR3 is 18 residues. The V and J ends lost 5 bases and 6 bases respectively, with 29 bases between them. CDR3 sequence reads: CASSRNRHTTGKGGEQYF. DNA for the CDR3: TGTGCCAGCAGCCGAAATCGGCATACCACCGGGAAGGGTGGCGAGCAGTACTTC.

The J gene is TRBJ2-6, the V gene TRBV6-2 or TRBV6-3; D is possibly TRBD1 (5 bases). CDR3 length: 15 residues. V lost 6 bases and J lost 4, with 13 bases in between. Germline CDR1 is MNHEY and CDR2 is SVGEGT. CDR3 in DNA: TGTGCCAGCAGCCTAGGGGCGTCGGGGGCCAACGTCCTGACTTTC. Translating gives CASSLGASGANVLTF.

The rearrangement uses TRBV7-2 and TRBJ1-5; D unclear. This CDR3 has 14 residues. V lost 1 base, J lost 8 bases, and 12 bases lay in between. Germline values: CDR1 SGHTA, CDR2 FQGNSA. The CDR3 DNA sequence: TGTGCCAGCAGCTTAGGCGGCTTCTGGGAGCCCCAGCATTTT. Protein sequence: CASSLGGFWEPQHF.